This passage covers 18 T cell receptor beta chains from one sample sequenced in a study of monozygotic twins with inflammatory bowel disease. TCRdb reworked the 5' RACE reads into one entry per CDR3 protein, no DNA. Here the sample table reports a few hundred thousand distinct CDR3 sequences. The sequenced sample consisted of blood. The receptors derive from a human donor with ulcerative colitis or Crohn's disease, or a healthy co-twin of an affected twin (not recorded which).

This chain joins TRBV5-6 and TRBJ1-1. Germline V lookup: CDR1 SGHDT, CDR2 YYEEEE. The CDR3 has 16 amino acids. The CDR3 is CASSHNGGRERAEAFF.

The CDR3 protein is CASSEAGGPNEKLFF. V gene TRBV2 combines with J gene TRBJ1-4; TCRdb indicates TRBD1, and absent DNA this call remains unverified. CDR1 is SNHLY and CDR2 is FYNNEI in the germline V gene. This CDR3 is built from 15 residues.

The chain joins TRBV5-1 to TRBJ2-3; TCRdb selects TRBD1, and the lack of DNA leaves this call unchecked. The CDR3 extends over 14 amino acids. Germline V gene lookup returns CDR1 SGHRS and CDR2 YFSETQ. The CDR3 loop reads CASSTGTRTDTQYF.

CDR3 loop: CASSQLASYNEQFF. The V gene is TRBV5-1, the J gene TRBJ2-1; no DNA is available, so the TRBD2 call from TCRdb remains unchecked. There are 14 residues in the CDR3. Germline values: CDR1 SGHRS, CDR2 YFSETQ.

This chain joins TRBV6-5 and TRBJ1-5. Germline V gene lookup returns CDR1 MNHEY and CDR2 SVGAGI. This CDR3 spans 15 amino acids. CDR3: CASSYSKGLGQPQHF.

The V gene is TRBV5-6, the J gene TRBJ2-7; TCRdb names TRBD2, which stays unverified in the absence of DNA. CDR1 is SGHDT and CDR2 is YYEEEE in the germline V gene. There are 17 residues in the CDR3. The CDR3: CASSSYWLAGGPYEQYF.

CDR3 sequence: CSARDLGRPEKLFF. The rearrangement uses TRBV20-1 and TRBJ1-4. Germline CDR1 DFQATT, CDR2 SNEGSKA (reference sequence). The CDR3 is made up of 14 amino acids.

J is TRBJ2-1 and V is TRBV20-1; checking the TCRdb D call of TRBD1 is not possible without DNA. This CDR3 is 12 amino acids long. Per germline, CDR1 DFQATT and CDR2 SNEGSKA (reference sequence). CDR3 loop: CSASNRGNEQFF.

This chain connects TRBV5-6 to TRBJ2-5; the D call from TCRdb, TRBD2, cannot be confirmed without DNA. Looked up from germline, CDR1 is SGHDT and CDR2 is YYEEEE. The CDR3 is 14 amino acids. The CDR3 region is CASSQGLGGETQYF.

The rearrangement uses TRBV5-1 and TRBJ2-2; TCRdb selects TRBD1, and the lack of DNA leaves this call unchecked. CDR3 length equals 16 residues. Germline values: CDR1 SGHRS, CDR2 YFSETQ. The CDR3 loop reads CASSLESGADTGELFF. Combining the CDR3 with reference TRBV5-1 and TRBJ2-2 gives the whole variable domain KAGVTQTPRYLIKTRGQQVTLSCSPISGHRSVSWYQQTPGQGLQFLFEYFSETQRNKGNFPGRFSGRQFSNSRSEMNVSTLELGDSALYLCASSLESGADTGELFFGEGSRLTVL.

The chain joins TRBV20-1 to TRBJ2-7; checking the TCRdb D call of TRBD1 is not possible without DNA. This CDR3 has 12 residues. In germline, CDR1 is DFQATT, CDR2 SNEGSKA (reference sequence). The CDR3 here is CSASGTDYEQYF.

The genes are TRBV19 and TRBJ1-2. Germline V gene sequence: CDR1 LNHDA, CDR2 SQIVND (reference sequence). CDR3 length: 15 amino acids. CDR3 loop: CASSIIGGANYGYTF.

The rearrangement uses TRBV12-3 or TRBV12-4 and TRBJ2-2; TCRdb names TRBD1, which stays unverified in the absence of DNA. The CDR3 contains 16 residues. CDR3 sequence: CASSPLEWWDTGELFF.

V and J are TRBV27 and TRBJ1-5. The germline gives CDR1 MNHEY, CDR2 SMNVEV (reference sequence). The CDR3 is made up of 15 amino acids. CDR3 in amino acids: CASSLTGNSNQPQHF.

This sequence joins TRBV5-1 and TRBJ2-1; with no DNA, the TCRdb D assignment of TRBD2 cannot be verified. Germline loops: CDR1 SGHRS, CDR2 YFSETQ. The CDR3 length is 16 residues. CDR3 protein: CASSPLERVLSGEQFF.

The V gene is TRBV10-1, the J gene TRBJ1-1. The CDR3 has 14 amino acids. Germline V gene data show CDR1 as WNHNN and CDR2 as SYGVQD (reference sequence). The CDR3 is CASGESRGNTEAFF.

The genes are TRBV11-2 and TRBJ1-1; TCRdb selects TRBD1, and the lack of DNA leaves this call unchecked. Germline CDR1 and CDR2: SGHAT and FQNNGV. CDR3 length: 12 amino acids. The CDR3 protein is CASSFTGAEAFF.

CDR3 residues: CASSKYPGNTEAFF. This rearrangement joins TRBV5-1 to TRBJ1-1. The CDR3 length is 14 residues. The germline V gene has CDR1 SGHRS and CDR2 YFSETQ.